This is a list of T cell receptor beta chains from one sample in a study of T cell responses to AZD1222 COVID-19 vaccine. TCRdb's copy holds only in-frame clones and misses some; the assay was immunoSEQ multiplex PCR. The data contain some 110,000 clones, 93% of them seen just once; the ten biggest clones take up 2.5% to 3%. The sample was peripheral blood, taken on day 0 of AZD1222 vaccination. The source is an adult in good health. Each CDR3 is given with its conserved first and last residue. A D gene is named only where the DNA matches it firmly. Expanded clones are given a class, and other clones once, few, many or no size at all.

v_call: TRBV18; j_call: TRBJ1-1; d_call: TRBD1; clone_size: .; cdr3_nt: TGTGCCAGCTCACCGGCAGGGGGTCAAGGCAACACTGAAGCTTTCTTT; cdr3_aa: CASSPAGGQGNTEAFF
v_call: TRBV28; j_call: TRBJ2-1; d_call: .; clone_size: once; cdr3_nt: TGTGCCAGCAGGGAAGCGGCCTACAATGAGCAGTTCTTC; cdr3_aa: CASREAAYNEQFF
v_call: TRBV7-8; j_call: TRBJ1-2; d_call: TRBD1; clone_size: .; cdr3_nt: TGTGCCAGCAGCTTCACAGGGGCGGCCCTTGGCTACACCTTC; cdr3_aa: CASSFTGAALGYTF
v_call: TRBV7-9; j_call: TRBJ2-1; d_call: .; clone_size: .; cdr3_nt: TGTGCCAGCAGCTTACCACTCCGGACACGGACTTACAATGAGCAGTTCTTC; cdr3_aa: CASSLPLRTRTYNEQFF
v_call: TRBV10-1; j_call: TRBJ1-3; d_call: .; clone_size: few; cdr3_nt: TGCGCCAGCAGAGAGGACAGTTATAGGGTCCTCTCTGGAAACACCATATATTTT; cdr3_aa: CASREDSYRVLSGNTIYF
v_call: TRBV3-1/TRBV3-2; j_call: TRBJ1-1; d_call: .; clone_size: .; cdr3_nt: TGTGCCAGCAGCCAAGTCGCGGTTCCTGAAGCTTTCTTT; cdr3_aa: CASSQVAVPEAFF
v_call: TRBV9; j_call: TRBJ1-3; d_call: .; clone_size: .; cdr3_nt: TGTGCCAGCAGCCCCGCAGGGACATATGGAAACACCATATATTTT; cdr3_aa: CASSPAGTYGNTIYF
v_call: TRBV7-9; j_call: TRBJ2-5; d_call: .; clone_size: .; cdr3_nt: TGTGCCAGCAGCTTAGAATCGTACAAGACGTACCAAGAGACCCAGTACTTC; cdr3_aa: CASSLESYKTYQETQYF
v_call: TRBV19; j_call: TRBJ1-2; d_call: .; clone_size: .; cdr3_nt: TGTGCCAGTAGTATTGAAGGAGGACAGTACTATGGCTACACCTTC; cdr3_aa: CASSIEGGQYYGYTF
v_call: TRBV2; j_call: TRBJ2-4; d_call: TRBD2; clone_size: .; cdr3_nt: TGTGCCAGCAGTGAAGTCGGCGGGAGTGCCAAAAACATTCAGTACTTC; cdr3_aa: CASSEVGGSAKNIQYF
v_call: TRBV6-5; j_call: TRBJ1-1; d_call: .; clone_size: .; cdr3_nt: TGTGCCAGCAGTTACCTCCTTCCGGGGGACACTGAAGCTTTCTTT; cdr3_aa: CASSYLLPGDTEAFF
v_call: TRBV27; j_call: TRBJ1-4; d_call: .; clone_size: .; cdr3_nt: TGTGCCAGCAGTTCTACAGGGTATGGTAATGAAAAACTGTTTTTT; cdr3_aa: CASSSTGYGNEKLFF
v_call: TRBV2; j_call: TRBJ1-1; d_call: .; clone_size: .; cdr3_nt: TGTGCCAGCAGTGAAAGGGGATCGAACACTGAAGCTTTCTTT; cdr3_aa: CASSERGSNTEAFF
v_call: TRBV5-6; j_call: TRBJ1-4; d_call: .; clone_size: .; cdr3_nt: TGTGCCAGCAGCTTGGCCGTGGGGAATGAAAAACTGTTTTTT; cdr3_aa: CASSLAVGNEKLFF
v_call: TRBV5-1; j_call: TRBJ2-1; d_call: .; clone_size: once; cdr3_nt: TGCGCCAGCAGCTTGCTCCGGGTTGACTCCTACAATGAGCAGTTCTTC; cdr3_aa: CASSLLRVDSYNEQFF
v_call: TRBV5-1; j_call: TRBJ2-7; d_call: TRBD1; clone_size: few; cdr3_nt: TGCGCCAGCAACCCCGGACAGGGGGAAGAGCAGTACTTC; cdr3_aa: CASNPGQGEEQYF
v_call: TRBV24-1; j_call: TRBJ2-7; d_call: TRBD1; clone_size: few; cdr3_nt: TGTGCCACCACCGTAGGGGGCCGGTGGCCCTACGAGCAGTACTTC; cdr3_aa: CATTVGGRWPYEQYF
v_call: TRBV28; j_call: TRBJ1-2; d_call: TRBD1; clone_size: .; cdr3_nt: TGTGCCAGCAGTTGGGGAGACAGGGACTATGGCTACACCTTC; cdr3_aa: CASSWGDRDYGYTF
v_call: TRBV24-1; j_call: TRBJ1-1; d_call: .; clone_size: .; cdr3_nt: TGTGCCACCAGTGAAAGTCCGGGACATCCAACCGAGGACACTGAAGCTTTCTTT; cdr3_aa: CATSESPGHPTEDTEAFF
v_call: TRBV19; j_call: TRBJ2-7; d_call: .; clone_size: .; cdr3_nt: TGTGCCAGTAGCCCGGGACAAACCTACGAGCAGTACTTC; cdr3_aa: CASSPGQTYEQYF
v_call: TRBV3-1/TRBV3-2; j_call: TRBJ2-3; d_call: .; clone_size: .; cdr3_nt: TGTGCCAGCAGCGAGGGTTCCACCCACACAGATACGCAGTATTTT; cdr3_aa: CASSEGSTHTDTQYF
v_call: TRBV6-5; j_call: TRBJ1-4; d_call: .; clone_size: .; cdr3_nt: TGTGCCAGCAGTCTGACCGCAACTAATGAAAAACTGTTTTTT; cdr3_aa: CASSLTATNEKLFF
v_call: TRBV9; j_call: TRBJ1-1; d_call: .; clone_size: .; cdr3_nt: TGTGCCAGCAGCCGACAAGGGGTGGGGAACACTGAAGCTTTCTTT; cdr3_aa: CASSRQGVGNTEAFF
v_call: TRBV7-8; j_call: TRBJ1-1; d_call: .; clone_size: .; cdr3_nt: TGTGCCAGCAGCTTACAGGGTTTCCAGATTTACACTGAAGCTTTCTTT; cdr3_aa: CASSLQGFQIYTEAFF
v_call: TRBV9; j_call: TRBJ2-3; d_call: .; clone_size: .; cdr3_nt: TGTGCCAGCACCTCGGGGGGCGGGAGTAACACAGATACGCAGTATTTT; cdr3_aa: CASTSGGGSNTDTQYF
v_call: TRBV19; j_call: TRBJ2-2; d_call: TRBD2; clone_size: .; cdr3_nt: TGTGCCAGTAGTATAGGAGCGGGACTAGCCATCACCGGGGAGCTGTTTTTT; cdr3_aa: CASSIGAGLAITGELFF
v_call: TRBV4-1; j_call: TRBJ1-5; d_call: .; clone_size: once; cdr3_nt: TGCGCCAGCAGCCTCGCTAAGTCTGAGACTAGCAATCAGCCCCAGCATTTT; cdr3_aa: CASSLAKSETSNQPQHF
v_call: TRBV5-1; j_call: TRBJ2-1; d_call: .; clone_size: few; cdr3_nt: TGCGCCAGCAGCTTAGGTTCTCCTGAGCAGTTCTTC; cdr3_aa: CASSLGSPEQFF
v_call: TRBV30; j_call: TRBJ2-4; d_call: .; clone_size: once; cdr3_nt: TGTGCCTGGAGTTCGCCGCGTTTGAGAAAAAACATTCAGTACTTC; cdr3_aa: CAWSSPRLRKNIQYF